A selection of T cell receptor beta chains follows, all from one sample in a study of CD8+ T cells in alopecia areata. Clones were sequenced by immunoSEQ multiplex PCR, and TCRdb holds only the in-frame ones, with some missing. The data hold 90,000 to 150,000 clones, with about 50% observed a single time. The specimen was CD4+ T cells sorted from blood, collected at week 4, from a patient treated with tofacitinib. Receptors were obtained from a human donor with alopecia areata. The CDR3 runs from the conserved cysteine through the conserved F or W. A D gene is named only where the DNA matches it firmly. Part of the rows lack a size; the others show once, few, many or a class for expanded clones.

v_call	clone_size	j_call	d_call	cdr3_nt	cdr3_aa
TRBV14	few	TRBJ2-1	NA	TGTGCCAGCAGCCAAAGGACACTTACTTCCTACAATGAGCAGTTCTTC	CASSQRTLTSYNEQFF
TRBV30	NA	TRBJ1-3	TRBD1	TGTGCCTGGAGTGTTGGGACAGTTGCTGGAAACACCATATATTTT	CAWSVGTVAGNTIYF
TRBV30	NA	TRBJ1-1	NA	TGTGCCTGGAGTGTAAGTACGAACACTGAAGCTTTCTTT	CAWSVSTNTEAFF
TRBV6-4	NA	TRBJ1-5	NA	TGTGCCAGCAGTGACGGGCCTACCGATCAGCCCCAGCATTTT	CASSDGPTDQPQHF
TRBV7-9	NA	TRBJ1-1	TRBD1	TGTGCCAGCAGCCCACTTGGACAGGGTTCGGACAAAGCTTTCTTT	CASSPLGQGSDKAFF
TRBV6-5	NA	TRBJ1-1	NA	TGTGCCAGCAATAGAGTGCTGGGCACTGAAGCTTTCTTT	CASNRVLGTEAFF
TRBV4-2	NA	TRBJ2-5	NA	TGTGCCAGCAGCCAAGGAACTAGCTTCGAGACCCAGTACTTC	CASSQGTSFETQYF
TRBV6-1	NA	TRBJ2-6	NA	TGTGCCAGCAGTGCCTACAGTTACGACTCTGGGGCCAACGTCCTGACTTTC	CASSAYSYDSGANVLTF
TRBV7-7	NA	TRBJ2-3	NA	TGTGCTAGCAGCTTGCGGGGCCTTCCCACAGATACGCAGTATTTT	CASSLRGLPTDTQYF
TRBV7-6	NA	TRBJ2-1	TRBD2	TGTGCCAGCAGCTCGCCTGCGGGGGGAGCTGCTGAGCAGTTCTTC	CASSSPAGGAAEQFF
TRBV4-2	NA	TRBJ2-7	NA	TGTGCCAGCCAAGGCAGCCTCGGCGAGCAGTACTTC	CASQGSLGEQYF
TRBV7-7	few	TRBJ2-3	NA	TGTGCCAGCAGCCCCGCCGGACCAGATACGCAGTATTTT	CASSPAGPDTQYF
TRBV27	few	TRBJ1-5	NA	TGTGCCAGCAGTTCGGTCGGGGAAACGGGGCAGCCCCAGCATTTT	CASSSVGETGQPQHF